Shown below are 24 T cell receptor beta chains from a single sample sequenced in a study of cytomegalovirus exposure and HLA in healthy donors. The table came from immunoSEQ multiplex PCR; TCRdb's copy has only in-frame clones and leaves some out. The data contain about 69,000 clones, about 95% of them singletons. Input material: PBMCs. The receptors originated from a woman aged 18-29 years in good health and CMV-seronegative.

The rearrangement joins TRBV6-1 to TRBJ1-2; 7 positions match TRBD1. Germline V lookup: CDR1 MNHNS, CDR2 SASEGT. The junction had 5 bases not matched to a gene; V was cut back by 5 bases and J by 2 bases. The CDR3 is 14 amino acids. Here the CDR3 reads CASSRDSLNYGYTF. In nucleotides, the CDR3 is TGTGCCAGCAGTCGGGACAGCCTGAACTATGGCTACACCTTC.

This chain connects TRBV29-1 to TRBJ1-2; 9 positions agree with TRBD1. The CDR3 loop spans 15 amino acids. V lost 6 bases and J lost 2; bases outside the gene matches: 10. Germline CDR1 and CDR2: SQVTM and ANQGSEA. The CDR3 reads CSVLSWTGANYGYTF. The CDR3 DNA reads as TGCAGCGTCCTTTCCTGGACAGGGGCCAACTATGGCTACACCTTC.

The chain links TRBV2 to TRBJ2-7, with 8 bases fitting TRBD2. CDR3 length: 16 amino acids. CDR1 and CDR2 (germline): SNHLY, FYNNEI. V gave up 1 base and J gave up 2 bases; unmatched junction bases: 7. CDR3 protein: CASSEGSGTSTYEQYF. The CDR3 DNA is TGTGCCAGCAGTGAAGGATCAGGGACTAGTACCTACGAGCAGTACTTC.

The rearrangement links TRBV7-8 to TRBJ2-7; perhaps TRBD2 as D (6 bases). Trimming stripped 11 bases from V and 3 bases from J, with 8 bases between. The CDR3 has 10 residues. The germline gives CDR1 SGHVS, CDR2 FQNEAQ. The CDR3 region has the DNA TGTGCCTCCGGGAGCTACGAGCAGTACTTC. Amino acid sequence: CASGSYEQYF.

V and J are TRBV4-2 and TRBJ2-1, with D possibly TRBD2 on 5 matching bases. V was cut by 7 bases and J by 5 bases, with 24 bases left in between. CDR1 and CDR2 (germline): LGHNA, YNFKEQ. The CDR3 extends over 17 amino acids. The CDR3 DNA reads TGTGCCAGCAATCCAACCCTCGGGGATCCTGGGGACAATGAGCAGTTCTTC. Protein product: CASNPTLGDPGDNEQFF.

J is TRBJ2-1 and V is TRBV7-3, with D tentatively TRBD2 (6 bases). Germline V gene sequence: CDR1 SGHTA, CDR2 FQGTGA. V dropped 1 base and J dropped 4 bases, with 8 bases sitting between them. The CDR3 totals 14 residues. The CDR3 DNA is TGTGCCAGCAGCTTAAGCGGGAATTACAATGAGCAGTTCTTC. Its protein product is CASSLSGNYNEQFF. Looking up the rest from reference TRBV7-3 and TRBJ2-1 gives the full variable domain: GAGVSQTPSNKVTEKGKYVELRCDPISGHTALYWYRQSLGQGPEFLIYFQGTGAADDSGLPNDRFFAVRPEGSVSTLKIQRTERGDSAVYLCASSLSGNYNEQFFGPGTRLTVL.

This sequence joins TRBV9 and TRBJ1-4; 7 bases fit TRBD1. CDR3 length: 13 residues. Germline V gene data show CDR1 as SGDLS and CDR2 as YYNGEE. V lost 3 bases to trimming and J lost 10 bases; unmatched junction nucleotides: 6. The CDR3 nucleotides are TGTGCCAGCAGCGCAGGGGGTTTGGGAAAACTGTTTTTT. Its protein product is CASSAGGLGKLFF.

The chain recombines TRBV4-1 with TRBJ1-1; 8 bases fit TRBD1. The CDR3 sequence is 17 residues long. With 0 bases clipped from V and 1 base from J, the junction kept 7 bases outside the gene matches. Germline values: CDR1 MGHRA, CDR2 YSYEKL. This CDR3 reads CASSQDRQGARNTEAFF. The CDR3 DNA follows: TGCGCCAGCAGCCAAGATCGGCAGGGGGCAAGGAACACTGAAGCTTTCTTT.

The chain employs TRBV27 and TRBJ2-3, with a possible D match to TRBD2 (6 bases). This CDR3 spans 15 amino acids. Deletions cut 6 bases from V and 1 base from J, with 14 bases between. Germline V CDR1 and CDR2: MNHEY, SMNVEV (reference sequence). CDR3 sequence (DNA): TGTGCCAGCAGCCCCGGGATAGCGGGCACAGATACGCAGTATTTT. Its protein product is CASSPGIAGTDTQYF.

The CDR3 loop is CASRPGLAGVSTDTQYF. For the CDR3, the DNA is TGTGCCAGCAGGCCGGGACTAGCGGGGGTTAGCACAGATACGCAGTATTTT. The chain couples TRBV2 to TRBJ2-3; TRBD2 aligns across 14 bases. V shed 6 bases and J 0 bases; nucleotides not matched to a gene: 5. The CDR3 consists of 17 residues. Germline lookup yields CDR1 SNHLY and CDR2 FYNNEI.

This clone was found a few times. CDR3 sequence: CASSVGQGNEKLFF. The CDR3 nucleotides are TGTGCCAGCAGCGTCGGACAGGGAAATGAAAAACTGTTTTTT. V and J are TRBV13 and TRBJ1-4; TRBD1 matches at 8 bases. V shed 5 bases, J shed 5 bases, and the junction held 4 bases outside the gene matches. Germline V gene lookup returns CDR1 PRHDT and CDR2 FYEKMQ (reference sequence). This CDR3 contains 14 residues.

The chain joins TRBV4-1 to TRBJ2-7, with D tentatively TRBD2 (6 bases). Deletions cut 4 bases from V and 6 bases from J, with 19 bases between. Germline values: CDR1 MGHRA, CDR2 YSYEKL. CDR3 length equals 15 residues. CDR3 coding DNA: TGCGCCAGCAGCCCCGCGGGACTTAGCGGACCCGAGCAGTACTTC. It codes for CASSPAGLSGPEQYF.

The genes are TRBV4-2 and TRBJ2-5, with 7 bases matching TRBD2. Germline loops: CDR1 LGHNA, CDR2 YNFKEQ. There are 15 residues in the CDR3. V shed 3 bases, J shed 3 bases, and the junction held 7 bases outside the gene matches. The CDR3 DNA reads TGTGCCAGCAGCCATGCCGGGACTACGAAAGAGACCCAGTACTTC. This gives the protein CASSHAGTTKETQYF.

The chain employs TRBV7-6 and TRBJ2-1; the match to TRBD2 covers 14 bases. CDR3 length: 20 residues. The germline gives CDR1 SGHVS, CDR2 FNYEAQ. After removal of 0 bases from V and 0 bases from J, the junction contained 7 bases not matched to a gene. The CDR3: CASSLAWTSGRPSSYNEQFF. CDR3 nucleotides: TGTGCCAGCAGCTTAGCATGGACTAGCGGGAGGCCGAGCTCCTACAATGAGCAGTTCTTC.

The rearrangement joins TRBV11-2 to TRBJ1-3; 9 positions match TRBD1. Germline V CDR1 and CDR2: SGHAT, FQNNGV. The CDR3 loop spans 15 amino acids. After removal of 4 bases from V and 2 bases from J, the junction contained 3 bases not matched to a gene. The CDR3 nucleotides read TGTGCCAGCAGCTCCCGACAGGGGGCTGGAAACACCATATATTTT. Encoded protein: CASSSRQGAGNTIYF.

The chain links TRBV11-2 to TRBJ1-2; 8 nucleotides align to TRBD1. The CDR3 sequence is 14 residues long. Germline V lookup: CDR1 SGHAT, CDR2 FQNNGV. J lost 5 bases, V lost 7 bases, and 9 bases had no gene match. The CDR3 protein is CASTMDRAGYGYTF. The CDR3 DNA follows: TGTGCCAGCACTATGGACAGGGCGGGGTATGGCTACACCTTC.

This chain uses TRBV4-2 with TRBJ2-3; 9 nucleotides line up with TRBD2. V gave up 1 base and J gave up 0 bases; unmatched junction bases: 8. CDR1 is LGHNA and CDR2 is YNFKEQ in the germline V gene. This CDR3 is built from 18 residues. The CDR3 nucleotides are TGTGCCAGCAGCCAAGGGGTAGCGGGAGTTTATAGCACAGATACGCAGTATTTT. Residues: CASSQGVAGVYSTDTQYF.

The rearrangement joins TRBV28 to TRBJ2-5, with 10 nucleotides matching TRBD1. Germline CDR1 reads MDHEN; CDR2 reads SYDVKM. J lost 3 bases, V lost 2 bases, and 3 bases had no gene match. There are 15 residues in the CDR3. The CDR3 reads CASSLVGTGEETQYF. DNA of the CDR3: TGTGCCAGCAGTTTAGTGGGGACAGGGGAAGAGACCCAGTACTTC.

The genes are TRBV10-3 and TRBJ2-3, with a tentative D call TRBD2 (6 bases). Deletions cut 9 bases from V and 2 bases from J, with 15 bases between. The germline V gene encodes CDR1 ENHRY and CDR2 SYGVKD. The CDR3 length is 14 residues. The chain's CDR3 is CAIGGDSYTDTQYF. The CDR3 DNA sequence: TGTGCCATTGGTGGGGACTCATACACAGATACGCAGTATTTT.

The chain couples TRBV19 to TRBJ2-7; D is undetermined. This CDR3 has 10 residues. The germline V and J ends were trimmed by 7 bases and 5 bases, with 6 bases remaining between them. The germline gives CDR1 LNHDA, CDR2 SQIVND (reference sequence). The CDR3 DNA follows: TGTGCCAGTAATAACAACGAGCAGTACTTC. Protein: CASNNNEQYF.

The V gene is TRBV5-4, the J gene TRBJ2-3; D may be TRBD2 (6 bases). This CDR3 contains 15 residues. Germline assignment: CDR1 SGHNT and CDR2 YYREEE (reference sequence). The ends were cut back, 4 bases at V and 2 bases at J, with 14 bases in the middle. The CDR3 DNA follows: TGTGCCAGCAGCCCCGGGGGAGGCCTCACAGATACGCAGTATTTT. It codes for CASSPGGGLTDTQYF.

The genes are TRBV19 and TRBJ1-3, with 10 positions matching TRBD1. This CDR3 spans 15 amino acids. Germline trimming cut 7 bases from V and 5 bases from J; bases unmatched to any gene: 8. The germline CDR1 and CDR2 sequences are LNHDA and SQIVND (reference sequence). The CDR3 reads CASTPGQGSRNTIYF. The CDR3 coding sequence is TGTGCCAGTACCCCGGGACAGGGGAGTCGAAACACCATATATTTT.

This chain joins TRBV5-6 and TRBJ2-2; the D is unclear. This CDR3 is built from 16 residues. Deletions cut 0 bases from V and 5 bases from J, with 14 bases between. Germline V gene sequence: CDR1 SGHDT, CDR2 YYEEEE. The CDR3 protein is CASSLGRHLGTGELFF. The DNA of the CDR3 is TGTGCCAGCAGCTTGGGACGGCATCTAGGAACCGGGGAGCTGTTTTTT.

The CDR3 region has the DNA TGTGCCAGCTCACCACGGTCAGGGGGGTCCTACGAGCAGTACTTC. Translating it yields CASSPRSGGSYEQYF. The chain employs TRBV18 and TRBJ2-7; a weak D match, TRBD1 (7 bases). Germline assignment: CDR1 KGHSH and CDR2 LQKENI. Trimming took off 1 base at V and 1 base at J, with 11 bases between the two ends. This CDR3 contains 15 residues.